The source of this T cell receptor beta chain is a study of T cells in localized non-small cell lung cancer. A remark on this clone: The junction does not match germline at one end; this may be a read error.

Germline V gene lookup returns CDR1 SGDLS and CDR2 YYNGEE. This CDR3 has 16 residues. Data came from immunoSEQ multiplex PCR; TCRdb stores just in-frame clones and leaves some out. The sample has 19,000 or so clones, 88% seen once. The clonotype comes from a male donor older than 55 with stage II lung adenocarcinoma. The starting material was peripheral blood mononuclear cells, obtained before any cancer treatment. The chain links TRBV9 to TRBJ2-1, with D unresolved. The CDR3 loop reads CASSVGSPNSYNEQFF. CDR3 coding DNA: TGTGCCAGCAGCGTAGGTAGCCCAAACTCCTACAATGAACAGTTCTTC.